This TCR beta chain was found in a study of blood T cell repertoires in COVID-19 (dated by TCRdb to 2019 to 2021). Regarding the complete study: Samples from collaborators originated in the United States, Italy and Spain and spanned both the acute and convalescent phases of COVID-19. The material from the prospective study consisted of cDNA or gDNA derived from T cells, B-cell-depleted T cells, or PBMCs. The dataset comprised deeply sampled blood TCRbeta repertoires from subjects exposed to, actively infected with, or recovered from COVID-19. The repertoires were made available in a free public database intended to serve as a resource for research on the immune response to SARS-CoV-2. The samples were drawn from the first 160 participants of the ongoing ImmuneRACE study and from 1,254 subjects provided by 6 global collaborators. The sample metadata nearly always contained a de-identified subject ID, COVID-19 status, age in years and sex. Where HLA class I and class II types were available, the types were taken from metadata supplied by the sample provider, not from assay-based typing.

The CDR3 runs 18 residues from the cysteine to the phenylalanine. Only the CDR3 DNA stays, 54 bases, in frame from base 1. The CDR1 and CDR2 encoded by the germline V gene are MGHRA and YSYEKL. Ends trimmed: V by 2 bases, J by 6 bases; bases unmatched to a gene: 11. A remark on this clone: Its antigen target is currently unknown. Base qualities were left out, and no much larger clone turns up one base away.

TCRbeta CDR3 regions were amplified from genomic DNA using the immunoSEQ Assay, a bias-controlled multiplex PCR. Per the source publication's procedure: The number of nucleated cells in each sample was estimated by amplification of reference gene primers within the assay. Sequence reads were collapsed and filtered to measure the absolute abundance of every unique TCRbeta CDR3 rearrangement. Productive Simpson clonality was computed per sample as the square root of Simpson's diversity index over productive rearrangements. Here the immuneACCESS table is served through TCRdb, limited to in-frame sequences with V and J called. Missing clones are a known gap in these copies; in checked studies unresolved V genes cover under half, and the rest lacks a known reason. That table gives V, J and clone size, and the DNA gave D and trimming. This sample comprises 50,000 to 65,000 clones, approximately 81% of them detected only once. More than 4.5% of the sample is taken by the ten largest.

Study-wide conclusions, independent of this receptor: How much clinical and demographic metadata was included differed by source and by participant, and the metadata was provided uncurated.

Whole blood was collected in K2EDTA tubes by collaborating institutions according to the institutions' own protocols. For TCRbeta analysis, collaborators shipped samples as frozen whole blood, isolated PBMCs, or DNA extracted from either of those sample types. The sequence was obtained from a man between 40 and 49 years old with active COVID-19. The chain couples TRBV4-1 to TRBJ2-7; TRBD2 agrees with 15 junctional bases. The sequencing input was peripheral blood. This receptor carries the CDR3 CASSQPGTSGRLSGEQYF. The nucleotide sequence reads as follows: TGCGCCAGCAGCCAACCCGGGACTAGCGGGAGGTTGAGTGGCGAGCAGTACTTC.